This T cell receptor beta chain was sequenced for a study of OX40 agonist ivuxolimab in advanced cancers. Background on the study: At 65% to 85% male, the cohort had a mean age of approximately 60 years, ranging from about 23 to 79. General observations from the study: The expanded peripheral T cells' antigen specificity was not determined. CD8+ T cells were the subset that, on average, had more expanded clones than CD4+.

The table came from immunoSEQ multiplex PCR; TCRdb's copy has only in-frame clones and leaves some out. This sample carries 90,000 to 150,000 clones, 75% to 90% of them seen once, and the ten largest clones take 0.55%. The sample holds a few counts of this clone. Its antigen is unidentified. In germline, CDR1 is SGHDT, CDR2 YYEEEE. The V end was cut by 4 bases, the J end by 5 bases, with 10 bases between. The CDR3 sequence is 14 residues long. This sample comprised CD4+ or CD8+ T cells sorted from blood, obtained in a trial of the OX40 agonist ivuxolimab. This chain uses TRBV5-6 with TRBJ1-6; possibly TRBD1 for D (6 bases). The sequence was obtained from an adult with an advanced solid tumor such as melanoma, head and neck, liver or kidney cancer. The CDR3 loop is CASSQGLDNSPLHF. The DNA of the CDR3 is TGTGCCAGCAGCCAGGGGTTGGATAATTCACCCCTCCACTTT.